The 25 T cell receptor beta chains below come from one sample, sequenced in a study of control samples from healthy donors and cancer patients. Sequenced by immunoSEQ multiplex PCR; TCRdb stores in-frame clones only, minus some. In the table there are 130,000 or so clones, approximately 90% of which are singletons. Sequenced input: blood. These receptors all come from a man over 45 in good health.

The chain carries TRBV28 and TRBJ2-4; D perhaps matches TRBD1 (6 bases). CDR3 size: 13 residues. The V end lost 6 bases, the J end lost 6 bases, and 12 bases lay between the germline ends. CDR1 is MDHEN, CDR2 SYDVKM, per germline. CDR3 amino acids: CASRQQGRNIQYF. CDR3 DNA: TGTGCCAGCAGACAACAGGGAAGAAACATTCAGTACTTC. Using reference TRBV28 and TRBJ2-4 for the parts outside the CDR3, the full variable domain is DVKVTQSSRYLVKRTGEKVFLECVQDMDHENMFWYRQDPGLGLRLIYFSYDVKMKEKGDIPEGYSVSREKKERFSLILESASTNQTSMYLCASRQQGRNIQYFGAGTRLSVL.

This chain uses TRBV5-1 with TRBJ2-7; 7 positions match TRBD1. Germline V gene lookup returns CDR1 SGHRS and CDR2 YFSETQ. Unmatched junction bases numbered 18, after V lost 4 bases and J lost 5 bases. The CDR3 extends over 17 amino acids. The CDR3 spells CASSPTTRDSVPHEQYF. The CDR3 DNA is TGCGCCAGCAGCCCGACCACCCGGGACAGTGTCCCCCACGAGCAGTACTTC.

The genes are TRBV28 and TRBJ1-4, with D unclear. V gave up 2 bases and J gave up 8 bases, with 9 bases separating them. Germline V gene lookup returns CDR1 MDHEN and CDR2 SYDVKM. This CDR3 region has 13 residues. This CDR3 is CASSLDTQEKLFF. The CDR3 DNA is TGTGCCAGCAGTTTAGATACCCAGGAAAAACTGTTTTTT.

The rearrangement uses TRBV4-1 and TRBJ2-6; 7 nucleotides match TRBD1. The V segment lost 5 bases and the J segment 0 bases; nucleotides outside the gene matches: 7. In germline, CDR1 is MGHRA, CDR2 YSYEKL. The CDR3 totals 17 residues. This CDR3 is CASSDRDSYSGANVLTF. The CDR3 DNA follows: TGCGCCAGCAGCGACCGGGACAGTTACTCTGGGGCCAACGTCCTGACTTTC.

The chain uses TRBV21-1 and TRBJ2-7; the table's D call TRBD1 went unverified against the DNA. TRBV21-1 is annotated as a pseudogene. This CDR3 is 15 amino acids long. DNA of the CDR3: TGTGCCAGCAGCAAAGTCGTCAGGGGAACCTACGAGCAGTACTTC. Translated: CASSKVVRGTYEQYF.

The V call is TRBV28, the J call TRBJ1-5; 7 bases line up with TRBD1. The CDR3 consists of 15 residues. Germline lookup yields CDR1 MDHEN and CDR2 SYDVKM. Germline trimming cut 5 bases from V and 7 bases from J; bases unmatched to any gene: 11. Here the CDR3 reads CASSPIQGDGQPQHF. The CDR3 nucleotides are TGTGCCAGCAGTCCTATCCAGGGGGACGGGCAGCCCCAGCATTTT.

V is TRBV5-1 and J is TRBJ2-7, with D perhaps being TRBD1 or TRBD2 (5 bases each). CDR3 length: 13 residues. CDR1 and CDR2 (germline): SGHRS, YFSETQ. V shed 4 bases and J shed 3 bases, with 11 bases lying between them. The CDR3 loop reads CASSLGDDYEQYF. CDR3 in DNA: TGCGCCAGCAGCCTGGGGGACGACTACGAGCAGTACTTC. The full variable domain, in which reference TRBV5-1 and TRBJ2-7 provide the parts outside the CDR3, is KAGVTQTPRYLIKTRGQQVTLSCSPISGHRSVSWYQQTPGQGLQFLFEYFSETQRNKGNFPGRFSGRQFSNSRSEMNVSTLELGDSALYLCASSLGDDYEQYFGPGTRLTVT.

The CDR3 region has the DNA TGTGCCATCTCTAGCCCGGACAGAACTGGAAACACCATATATTTT. This codes for CAISSPDRTGNTIYF. The chain links TRBV10-3 to TRBJ1-3; maybe TRBD1 (6 bases). The CDR3 runs to 15 residues. CDR1 is ENHRY and CDR2 is SYGVKD in the germline V gene. Trimming removed 8 bases at V and 2 bases at J, with 16 bases between.

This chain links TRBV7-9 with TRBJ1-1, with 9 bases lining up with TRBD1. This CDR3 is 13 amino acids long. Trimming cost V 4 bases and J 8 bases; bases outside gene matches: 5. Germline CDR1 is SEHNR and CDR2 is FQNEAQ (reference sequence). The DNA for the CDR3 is TGTGCCAGCAGCTCCAGGGACAGGGAGGAAGCTTTCTTT. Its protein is CASSSRDREEAFF.

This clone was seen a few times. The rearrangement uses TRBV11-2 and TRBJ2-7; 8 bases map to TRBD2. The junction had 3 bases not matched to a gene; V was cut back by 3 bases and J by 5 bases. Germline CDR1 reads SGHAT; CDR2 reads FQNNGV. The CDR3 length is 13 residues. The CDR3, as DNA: TGTGCCAGCAGCTTCACCGGGGGGGACGAGCAGTACTTC. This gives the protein CASSFTGGDEQYF.

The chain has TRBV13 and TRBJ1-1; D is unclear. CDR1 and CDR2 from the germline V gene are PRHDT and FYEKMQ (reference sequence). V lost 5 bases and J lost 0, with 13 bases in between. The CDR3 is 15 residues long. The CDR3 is CASSPGRGLNTEAFF. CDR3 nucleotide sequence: TGTGCCAGCAGCCCCGGACGTGGCTTGAACACTGAAGCTTTCTTT.

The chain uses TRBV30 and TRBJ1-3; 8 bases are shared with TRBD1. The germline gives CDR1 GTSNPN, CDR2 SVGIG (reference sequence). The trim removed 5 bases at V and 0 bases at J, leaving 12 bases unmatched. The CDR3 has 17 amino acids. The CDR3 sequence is CAWEFGDRTFSGNTIYF. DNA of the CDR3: TGTGCCTGGGAATTTGGGGACAGGACGTTCTCTGGAAACACCATATATTTT.

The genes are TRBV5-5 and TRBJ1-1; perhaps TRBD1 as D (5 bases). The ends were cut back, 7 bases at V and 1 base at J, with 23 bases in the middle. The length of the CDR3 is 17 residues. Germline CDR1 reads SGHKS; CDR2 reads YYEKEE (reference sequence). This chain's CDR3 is CASSNSGGKLGNTEAFF. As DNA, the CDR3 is TGTGCCAGCTCTAACTCGGGGGGGAAGCTTGGGAACACTGAAGCTTTCTTT.

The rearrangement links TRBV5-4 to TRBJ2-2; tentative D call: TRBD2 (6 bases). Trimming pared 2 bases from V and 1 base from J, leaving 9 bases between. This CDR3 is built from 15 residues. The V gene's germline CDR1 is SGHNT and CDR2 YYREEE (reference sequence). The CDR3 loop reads CASSLRGRNTGELFF. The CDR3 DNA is TGTGCCAGCAGCTTACGGGGGAGGAACACCGGGGAGCTGTTTTTT.

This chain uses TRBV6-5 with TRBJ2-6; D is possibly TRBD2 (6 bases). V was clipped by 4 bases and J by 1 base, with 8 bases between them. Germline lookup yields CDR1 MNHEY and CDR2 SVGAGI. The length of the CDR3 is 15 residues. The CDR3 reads CASSLEGSGANVLTF. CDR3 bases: TGTGCCAGCAGTTTGGAGGGTTCTGGGGCCAACGTCCTGACTTTC.

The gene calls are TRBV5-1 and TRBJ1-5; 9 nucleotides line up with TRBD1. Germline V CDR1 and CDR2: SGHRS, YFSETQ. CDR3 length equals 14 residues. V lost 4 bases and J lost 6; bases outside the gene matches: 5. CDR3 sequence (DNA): TGCGCCAGCAGCCCGGGACAGGGTGGTCAGCCCCAGCATTTT. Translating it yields CASSPGQGGQPQHF.

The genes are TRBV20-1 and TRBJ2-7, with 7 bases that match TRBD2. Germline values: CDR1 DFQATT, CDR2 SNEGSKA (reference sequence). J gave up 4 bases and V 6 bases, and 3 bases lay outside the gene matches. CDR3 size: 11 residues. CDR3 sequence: CSAHGGYEQYF. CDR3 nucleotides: TGCAGTGCGCACGGGGGGTACGAGCAGTACTTC.

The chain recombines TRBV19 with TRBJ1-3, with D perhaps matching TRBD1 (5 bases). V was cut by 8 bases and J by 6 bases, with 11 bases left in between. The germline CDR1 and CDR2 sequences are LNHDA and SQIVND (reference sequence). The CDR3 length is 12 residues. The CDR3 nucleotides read TGTGCCAGTCTCGGGACCAAAAACACCATATATTTT. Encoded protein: CASLGTKNTIYF.

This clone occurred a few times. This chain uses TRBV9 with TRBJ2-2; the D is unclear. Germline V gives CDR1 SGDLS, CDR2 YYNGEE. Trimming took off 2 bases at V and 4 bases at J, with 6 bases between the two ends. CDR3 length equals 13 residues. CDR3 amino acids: CASSVYVTGELFF. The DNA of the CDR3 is TGTGCCAGCAGCGTTTACGTCACCGGGGAGCTGTTTTTT. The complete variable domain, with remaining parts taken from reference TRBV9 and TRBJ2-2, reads DSGVTQTPKHLITATGQRVTLRCSPRSGDLSVYWYQQSLDQGLQFLIQYYNGEERAKGNILERFSAQQFPDLHSELNLSSLELGDSALYFCASSVYVTGELFFGEGSRLTVL.

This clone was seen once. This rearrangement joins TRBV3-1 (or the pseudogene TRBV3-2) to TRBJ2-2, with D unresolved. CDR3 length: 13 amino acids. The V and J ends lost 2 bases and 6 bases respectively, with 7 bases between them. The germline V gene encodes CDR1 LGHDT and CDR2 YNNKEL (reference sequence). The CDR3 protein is CASSQRRAGELFF. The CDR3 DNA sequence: TGTGCCAGCAGCCAACGAAGGGCCGGGGAGCTGTTTTTT.

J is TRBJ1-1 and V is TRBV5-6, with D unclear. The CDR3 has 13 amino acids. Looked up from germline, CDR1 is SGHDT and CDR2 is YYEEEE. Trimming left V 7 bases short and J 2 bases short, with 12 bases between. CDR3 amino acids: CASGTIGNTEAFF. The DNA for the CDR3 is TGTGCCAGCGGCACCATTGGTAACACTGAAGCTTTCTTT.

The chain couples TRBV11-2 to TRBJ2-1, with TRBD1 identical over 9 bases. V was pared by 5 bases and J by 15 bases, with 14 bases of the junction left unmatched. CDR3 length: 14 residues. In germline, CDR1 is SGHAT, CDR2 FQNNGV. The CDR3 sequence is CASSLGQGARFVFF. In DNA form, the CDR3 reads TGTGCCAGCAGCCTGGGACAGGGAGCCCGGTTTGTGTTCTTC. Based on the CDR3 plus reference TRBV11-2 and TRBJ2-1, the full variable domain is EAGVAQSPRYKIIEKRQSVAFWCNPISGHATLYWYQQILGQGPKLLIQFQNNGVVDDSQLPKDRFSAERLKGVDSTLKIQPAKLEDSAVYLCASSLGQGARFVFFGPGTRLTVL.

CDR3 sequence (DNA): TGTGCCAGCAGTCCCGGGAACAATGAGCAGTTCTTC. Encoded protein: CASSPGNNEQFF. The V gene is TRBV12-3 or TRBV12-4, the J gene TRBJ2-1; perhaps TRBD2 as D (5 bases). The CDR3 has 12 amino acids. Trimming removed 5 bases at V and 5 bases at J, with 7 bases between.

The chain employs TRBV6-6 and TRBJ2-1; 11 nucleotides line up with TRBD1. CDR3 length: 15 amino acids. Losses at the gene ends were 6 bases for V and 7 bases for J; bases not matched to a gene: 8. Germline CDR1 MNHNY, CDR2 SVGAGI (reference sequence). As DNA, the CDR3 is TGTGCCAGCAGCCCCGGGACAGGGGGTATAAATGAGCAGTTCTTC. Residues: CASSPGTGGINEQFF.

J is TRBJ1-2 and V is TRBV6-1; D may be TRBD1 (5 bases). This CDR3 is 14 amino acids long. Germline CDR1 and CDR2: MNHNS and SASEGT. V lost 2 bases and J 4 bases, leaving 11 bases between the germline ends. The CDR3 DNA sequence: TGTGCCAGCAGTGAATTATCAGGGCGCTATGGCTACACCTTC. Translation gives CASSELSGRYGYTF.